This T cell receptor (beta chain) derives from a study of blood T cell repertoires in COVID-19. About the study: Italy, Spain and the United States were the sources of the convalescent and acute COVID-19 samples.

Germline V lookup: CDR1 SGHVS, CDR2 FQNEAQ. The CDR3 is made up of 14 amino acids. Trimming removed 5 bases from V and 3 bases from J, with 11 bases in between. Clones were read by immunoSEQ multiplex PCR, and TCRdb kept only the in-frame ones, dropping some. The sample lists over 200,000 clones; 90% were seen once. The chain links TRBV7-8 to TRBJ2-1, with D possibly TRBD1 on 5 matching bases. Specimen: peripheral blood. This clonotype was obtained from a man aged 25 to 45 with COVID-19, enrolled during active disease. CDR3 loop: CASSGMDIYNEQFF. The CDR3 region has the DNA TGTGCCAGCAGCGGTATGGACATCTACAATGAGCAGTTCTTC. Full variable domain (rest looked up from reference TRBV7-8 and TRBJ2-1): GAGVSQSPRYKVAKRGQDVALRCDPISGHVSLFWYQQALGQGPEFLTYFQNEAQLDKSGLPSDRFFAERPEGSVSTLKIQRTQQEDSAVYLCASSGMDIYNEQFFGPGTRLTVL.